This record covers a single T cell receptor beta chain. The data belong to a study of blood T cell repertoires in COVID-19. Looking at the study overall: T cells, B-cell-depleted T cells, or PBMCs supplied cDNA or gDNA.

V lost 0 bases and J lost 9; bases outside the gene matches: 4. From germline, CDR1 is SGHRS and CDR2 YFSETQ. The CDR3 totals 15 residues. Under the authors' procedure: How many nucleated cells were present was estimated from reference gene primer amplification. TCRdb's table, derived via immunoSEQ multiplex PCR, lists solely in-frame clones and lacks some. The V and J calls and clone size were taken over from that table, and D and trimming were inferred from the DNA. Of about 160,000 clones listed, about 80% were seen once; the top ten hold roughly 7%. Seattle patients were enrolled during active infection and followed longitudinally.

The sequence was obtained from a woman aged 40 to 50 with COVID-19, enrolled during active disease. This rearrangement joins TRBV5-1 to TRBJ2-1; 12 bases agree with TRBD1. The specimen was peripheral blood. Here the CDR3 DNA reads TGCGCCAGCAGCTTGGGGGGACAGGGGGCTTCTGAGCAGTTCTTC. It specifies CASSLGGQGASEQFF.